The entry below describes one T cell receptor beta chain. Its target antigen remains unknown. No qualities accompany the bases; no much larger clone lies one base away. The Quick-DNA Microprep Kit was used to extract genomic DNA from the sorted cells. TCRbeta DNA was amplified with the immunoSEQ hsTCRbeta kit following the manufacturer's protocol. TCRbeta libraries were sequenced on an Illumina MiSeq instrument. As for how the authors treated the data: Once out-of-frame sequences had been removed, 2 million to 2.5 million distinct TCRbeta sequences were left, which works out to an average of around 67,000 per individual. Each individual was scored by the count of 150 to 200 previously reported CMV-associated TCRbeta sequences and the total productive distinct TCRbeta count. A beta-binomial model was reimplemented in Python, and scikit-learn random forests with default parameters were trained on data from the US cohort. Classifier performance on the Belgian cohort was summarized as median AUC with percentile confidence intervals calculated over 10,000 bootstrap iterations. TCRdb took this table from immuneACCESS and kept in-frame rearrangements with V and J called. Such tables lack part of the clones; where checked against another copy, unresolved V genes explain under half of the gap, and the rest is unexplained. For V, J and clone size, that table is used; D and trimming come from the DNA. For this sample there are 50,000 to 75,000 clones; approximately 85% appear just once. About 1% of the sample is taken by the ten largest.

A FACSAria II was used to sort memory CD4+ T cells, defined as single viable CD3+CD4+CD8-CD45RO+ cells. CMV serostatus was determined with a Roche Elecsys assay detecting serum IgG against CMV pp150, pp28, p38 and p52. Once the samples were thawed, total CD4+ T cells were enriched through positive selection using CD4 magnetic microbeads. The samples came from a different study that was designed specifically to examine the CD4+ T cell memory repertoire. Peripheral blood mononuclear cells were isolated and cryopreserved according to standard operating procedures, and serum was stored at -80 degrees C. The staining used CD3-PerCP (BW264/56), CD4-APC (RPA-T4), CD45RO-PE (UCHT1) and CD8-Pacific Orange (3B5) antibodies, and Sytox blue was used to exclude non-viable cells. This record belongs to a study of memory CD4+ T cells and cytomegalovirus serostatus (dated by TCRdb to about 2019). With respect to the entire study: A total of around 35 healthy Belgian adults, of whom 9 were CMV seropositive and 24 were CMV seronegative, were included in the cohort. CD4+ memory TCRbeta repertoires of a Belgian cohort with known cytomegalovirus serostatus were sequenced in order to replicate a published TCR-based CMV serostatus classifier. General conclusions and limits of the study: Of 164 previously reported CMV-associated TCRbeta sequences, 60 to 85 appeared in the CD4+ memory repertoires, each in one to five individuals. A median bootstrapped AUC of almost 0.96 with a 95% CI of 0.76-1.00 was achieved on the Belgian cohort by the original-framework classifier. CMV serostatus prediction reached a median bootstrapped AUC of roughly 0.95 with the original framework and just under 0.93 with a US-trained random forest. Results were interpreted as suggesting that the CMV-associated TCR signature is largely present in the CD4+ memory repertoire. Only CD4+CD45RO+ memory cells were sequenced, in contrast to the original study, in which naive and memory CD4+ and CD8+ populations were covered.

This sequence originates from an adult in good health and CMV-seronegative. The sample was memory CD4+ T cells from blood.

The CDR3 is CASSIRGGGTGELFF. The DNA reads TGTGCCAGTAGTATAAGGGGAGGCGGAACCGGGGAGCTGTTTTTT. The sequence joins TRBV19 to TRBJ2-2; tentative D gene TRBD2, with 6 bases matching. CDR1 and CDR2, looked up from the germline V gene (reference sequence), are LNHDA and SQIVND. Measured from the cysteine to the phenylalanine, the CDR3 is 15 residues long. Kept here is only the CDR3 DNA, which spans 45 bases and is read in frame from base 1. Trimming costs V 2 bases and J 5 bases, and their ends lie 12 bases apart.